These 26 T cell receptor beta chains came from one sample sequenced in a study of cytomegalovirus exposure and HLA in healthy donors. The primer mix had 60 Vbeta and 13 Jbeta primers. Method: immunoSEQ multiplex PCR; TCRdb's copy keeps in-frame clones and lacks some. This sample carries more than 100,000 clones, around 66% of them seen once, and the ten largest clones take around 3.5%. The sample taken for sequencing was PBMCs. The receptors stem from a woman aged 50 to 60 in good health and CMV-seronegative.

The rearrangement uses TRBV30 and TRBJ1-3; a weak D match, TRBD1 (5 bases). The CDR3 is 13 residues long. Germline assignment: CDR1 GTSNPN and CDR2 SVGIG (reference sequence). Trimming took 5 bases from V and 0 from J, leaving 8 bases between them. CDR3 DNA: TGTGCCTGGCGACAGAGCTCTGGAAACACCATATATTTT. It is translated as CAWRQSSGNTIYF. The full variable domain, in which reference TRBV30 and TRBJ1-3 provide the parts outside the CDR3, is SQTIHQWPATLVQPVGSPLSLECTVEGTSNPNLYWYRQAAGRGLQLLFYSVGIGQISSEVPQNLSASRPQDRQFILSSKKLLLSDSGFYLCAWRQSSGNTIYFGEGSWLTVV.

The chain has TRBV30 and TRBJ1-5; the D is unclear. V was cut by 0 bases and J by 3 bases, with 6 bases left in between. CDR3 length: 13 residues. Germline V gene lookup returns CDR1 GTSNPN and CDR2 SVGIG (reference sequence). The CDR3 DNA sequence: TGTGCCTGGAGTGTTCCTCCCAATCAGCCCCAGCATTTT. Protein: CAWSVPPNQPQHF.

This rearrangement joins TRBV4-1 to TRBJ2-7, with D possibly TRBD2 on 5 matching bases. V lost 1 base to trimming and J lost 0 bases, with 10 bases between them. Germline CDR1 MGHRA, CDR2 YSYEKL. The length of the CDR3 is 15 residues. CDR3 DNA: TGCGCCAGCAGCCAAGGGGGAGTTCTCTCCTACGAGCAGTACTTC. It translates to CASSQGGVLSYEQYF.

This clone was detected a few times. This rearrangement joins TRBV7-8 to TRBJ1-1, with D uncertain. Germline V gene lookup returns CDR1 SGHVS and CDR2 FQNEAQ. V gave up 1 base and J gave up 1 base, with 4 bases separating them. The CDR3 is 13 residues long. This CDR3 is CASSLGQNTEAFF. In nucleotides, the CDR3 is TGTGCCAGCAGCTTAGGACAGAACACTGAAGCTTTCTTT.

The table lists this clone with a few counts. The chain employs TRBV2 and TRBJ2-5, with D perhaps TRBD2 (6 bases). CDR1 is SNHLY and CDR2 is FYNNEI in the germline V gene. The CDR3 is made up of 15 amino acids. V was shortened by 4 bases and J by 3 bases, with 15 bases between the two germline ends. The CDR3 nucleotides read TGTGCCAGCAGTGGTATTGCGGGGCGGGAAGAGACCCAGTACTTC. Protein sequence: CASSGIAGREETQYF.

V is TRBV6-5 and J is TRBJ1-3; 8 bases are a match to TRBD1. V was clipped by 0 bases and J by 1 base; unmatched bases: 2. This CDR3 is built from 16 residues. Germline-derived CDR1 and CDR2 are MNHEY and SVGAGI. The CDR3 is CASSYSRQGSGNTIYF. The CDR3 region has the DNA TGTGCCAGCAGTTACTCGAGACAGGGGTCTGGAAACACCATATATTTT.

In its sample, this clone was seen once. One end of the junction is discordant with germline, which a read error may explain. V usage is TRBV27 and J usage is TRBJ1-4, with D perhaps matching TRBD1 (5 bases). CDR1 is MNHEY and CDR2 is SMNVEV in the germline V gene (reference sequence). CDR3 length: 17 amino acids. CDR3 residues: CASNLVLPGYLNEKLFF. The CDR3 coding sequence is TGTGCCAGCAATTTAGTCCTCCCAGGGTATCTCAACGAAAAACTGTTTTTT.

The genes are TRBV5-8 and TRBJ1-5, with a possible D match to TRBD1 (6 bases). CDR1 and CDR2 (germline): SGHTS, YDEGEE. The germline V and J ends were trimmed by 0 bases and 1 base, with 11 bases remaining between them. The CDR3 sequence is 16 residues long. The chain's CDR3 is CASSLDLDRSNQPQHF. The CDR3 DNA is TGTGCCAGCAGCTTGGATCTGGACAGAAGCAATCAGCCCCAGCATTTT.

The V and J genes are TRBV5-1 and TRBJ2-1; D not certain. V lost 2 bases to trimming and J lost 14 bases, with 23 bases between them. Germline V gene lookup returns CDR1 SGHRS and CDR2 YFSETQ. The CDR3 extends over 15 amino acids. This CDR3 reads CASSFTNEPTQAKFF. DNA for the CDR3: TGCGCCAGCAGCTTCACCAACGAACCGACCCAAGCGAAGTTCTTC.

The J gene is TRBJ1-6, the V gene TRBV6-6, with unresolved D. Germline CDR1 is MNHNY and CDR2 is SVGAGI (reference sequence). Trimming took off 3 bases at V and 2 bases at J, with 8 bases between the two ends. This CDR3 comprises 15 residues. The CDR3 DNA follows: TGTGCCAGCAGTTATTCGGGAGCCTATAATTCACCCCTCCACTTT. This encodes CASSYSGAYNSPLHF.

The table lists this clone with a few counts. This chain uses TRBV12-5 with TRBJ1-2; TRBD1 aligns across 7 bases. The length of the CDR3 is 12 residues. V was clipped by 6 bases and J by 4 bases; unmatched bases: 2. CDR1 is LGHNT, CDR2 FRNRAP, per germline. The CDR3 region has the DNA TGTGCTAGTGGCCGGGACAGCTATGGCTACACCTTC. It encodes CASGRDSYGYTF.

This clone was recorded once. The CDR3 region has the DNA TGTGCCAGCAGTTCTACGGGGGACAATGAGCAGTTCTTC. Translating it yields CASSSTGDNEQFF. V and J are TRBV7-3 and TRBJ2-1; possibly TRBD2 for D (6 bases). The CDR3 is made up of 13 amino acids. Germline-derived CDR1 and CDR2 are SGHTA and FQGTGA. V lost 6 bases and J lost 5, with 11 bases in between.

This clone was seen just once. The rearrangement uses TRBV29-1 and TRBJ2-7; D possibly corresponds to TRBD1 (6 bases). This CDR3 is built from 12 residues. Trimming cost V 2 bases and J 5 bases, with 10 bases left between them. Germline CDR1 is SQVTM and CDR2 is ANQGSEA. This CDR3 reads CSVEQGPNEQYF. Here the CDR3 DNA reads TGCAGCGTTGAACAGGGGCCCAACGAGCAGTACTTC.

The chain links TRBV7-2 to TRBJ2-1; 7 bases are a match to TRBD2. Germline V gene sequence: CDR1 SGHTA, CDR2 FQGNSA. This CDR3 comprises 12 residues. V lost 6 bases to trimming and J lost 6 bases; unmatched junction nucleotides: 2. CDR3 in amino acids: CASSRGSNEQFF. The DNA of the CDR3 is TGTGCCAGCAGTCGCGGGAGCAATGAGCAGTTCTTC.

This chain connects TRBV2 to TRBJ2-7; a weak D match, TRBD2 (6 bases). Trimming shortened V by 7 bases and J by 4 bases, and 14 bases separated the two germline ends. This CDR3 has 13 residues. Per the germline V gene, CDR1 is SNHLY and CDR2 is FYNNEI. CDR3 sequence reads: CASKAGPVYEQYF. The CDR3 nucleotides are TGTGCCAGCAAAGCGGGCCCAGTATACGAGCAGTACTTC.

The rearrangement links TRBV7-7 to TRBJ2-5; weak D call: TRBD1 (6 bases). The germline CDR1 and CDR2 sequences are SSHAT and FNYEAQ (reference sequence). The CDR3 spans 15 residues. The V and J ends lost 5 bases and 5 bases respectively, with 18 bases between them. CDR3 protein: CASSKRGGPEETQYF. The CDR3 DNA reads TGTGCCAGCAGCAAAAGAGGGGGACCAGAGGAGACCCAGTACTTC. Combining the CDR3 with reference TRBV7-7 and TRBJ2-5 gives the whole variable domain GAGVSQSPRYKVTKRGQDVTLRCDPISSHATLYWYQQALGQGPEFLTYFNYEAQPDKSGLPSDRFSAERPEGSISTLTIQRTEQRDSAMYRCASSKRGGPEETQYFGPGTRLLVL.

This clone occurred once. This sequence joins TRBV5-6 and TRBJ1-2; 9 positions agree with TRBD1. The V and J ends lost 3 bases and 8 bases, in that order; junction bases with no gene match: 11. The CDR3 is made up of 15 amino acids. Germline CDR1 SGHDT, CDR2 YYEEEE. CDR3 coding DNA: TGTGCCAGCAGCTACATGGGACAGGGAGGCGGAGGCTACACCTTC. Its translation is CASSYMGQGGGGYTF. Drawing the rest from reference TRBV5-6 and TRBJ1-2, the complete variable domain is DAGVTQSPTHLIKTRGQQVTLRCSPKSGHDTVSWYQQALGQGPQFIFQYYEEEERQRGNFPDRFSGHQFPNYSSELNVNALLLGDSALYLCASSYMGQGGGGYTFGSGTRLTVV.

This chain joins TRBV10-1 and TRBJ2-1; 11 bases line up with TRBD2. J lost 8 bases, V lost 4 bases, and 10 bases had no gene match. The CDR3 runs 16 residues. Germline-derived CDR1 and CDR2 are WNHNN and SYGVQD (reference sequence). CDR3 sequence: CASSGGGLAVPDEQFF. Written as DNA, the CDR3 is TGCGCCAGCAGTGGGGGGGGACTAGCGGTTCCGGATGAGCAGTTCTTC.

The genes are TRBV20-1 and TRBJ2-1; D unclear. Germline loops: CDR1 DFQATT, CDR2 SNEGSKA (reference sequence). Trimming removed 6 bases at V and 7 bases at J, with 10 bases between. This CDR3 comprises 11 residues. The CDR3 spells CSAPVQNEQFF. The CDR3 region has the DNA TGCAGTGCACCGGTTCAAAATGAGCAGTTCTTC.

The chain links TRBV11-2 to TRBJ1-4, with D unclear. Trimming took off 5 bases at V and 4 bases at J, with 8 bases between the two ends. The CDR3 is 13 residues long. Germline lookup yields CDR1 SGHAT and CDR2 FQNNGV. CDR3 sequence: CASSNGLNEKLFF. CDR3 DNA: TGTGCCAGCAGCAATGGACTTAATGAAAAACTGTTTTTT.

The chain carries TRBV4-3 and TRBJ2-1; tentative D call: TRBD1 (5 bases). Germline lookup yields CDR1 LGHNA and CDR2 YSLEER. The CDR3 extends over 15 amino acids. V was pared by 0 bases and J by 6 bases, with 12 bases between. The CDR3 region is CASSQDLAGINEQFF. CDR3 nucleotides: TGCGCCAGCAGCCAAGATCTGGCAGGGATCAATGAGCAGTTCTTC.

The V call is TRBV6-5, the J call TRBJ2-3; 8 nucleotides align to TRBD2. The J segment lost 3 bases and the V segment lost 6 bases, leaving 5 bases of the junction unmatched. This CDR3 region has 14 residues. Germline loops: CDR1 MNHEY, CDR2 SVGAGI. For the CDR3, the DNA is TGTGCCAGCAGAAACCGGGGGGGTACAGATACGCAGTATTTT. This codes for CASRNRGGTDTQYF.

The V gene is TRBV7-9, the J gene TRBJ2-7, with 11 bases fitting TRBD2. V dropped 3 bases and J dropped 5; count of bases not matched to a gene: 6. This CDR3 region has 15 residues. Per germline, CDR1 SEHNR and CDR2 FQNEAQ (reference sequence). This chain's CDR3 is CASSFLAGGSDEQYF. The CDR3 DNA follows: TGTGCCAGCAGCTTTCTAGCGGGAGGCTCGGACGAGCAGTACTTC. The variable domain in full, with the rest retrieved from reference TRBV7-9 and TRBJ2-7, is DTGVSQNPRHKITKRGQNVTFRCDPISEHNRLYWYRQTLGQGPEFLTYFQNEAQLEKSRLLSDRFSAERPKGSFSTLEIQRTEQGDSAMYLCASSFLAGGSDEQYFGPGTRLTVT.

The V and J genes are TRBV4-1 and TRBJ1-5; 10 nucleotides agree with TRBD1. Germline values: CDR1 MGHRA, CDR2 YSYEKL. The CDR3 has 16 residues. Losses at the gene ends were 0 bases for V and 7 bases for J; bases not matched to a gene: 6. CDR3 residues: CASSQEGQGLTQPQHF. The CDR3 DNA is TGCGCCAGCAGCCAAGAGGGACAGGGGTTGACCCAGCCCCAGCATTTT.

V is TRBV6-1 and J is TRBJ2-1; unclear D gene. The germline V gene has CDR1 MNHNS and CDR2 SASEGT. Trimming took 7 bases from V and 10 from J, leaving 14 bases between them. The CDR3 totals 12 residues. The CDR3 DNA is TGTGCCAGCAACGCCCTCAGGAACGAGCAGTTCTTC. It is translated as CASNALRNEQFF.

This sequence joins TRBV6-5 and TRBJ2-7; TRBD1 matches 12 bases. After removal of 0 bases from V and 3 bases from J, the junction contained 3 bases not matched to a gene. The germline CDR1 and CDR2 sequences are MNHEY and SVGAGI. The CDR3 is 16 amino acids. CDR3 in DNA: TGTGCCAGCAGTTACTCCGGGACAGGGGGCTTCTACGAGCAGTACTTC. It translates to CASSYSGTGGFYEQYF.